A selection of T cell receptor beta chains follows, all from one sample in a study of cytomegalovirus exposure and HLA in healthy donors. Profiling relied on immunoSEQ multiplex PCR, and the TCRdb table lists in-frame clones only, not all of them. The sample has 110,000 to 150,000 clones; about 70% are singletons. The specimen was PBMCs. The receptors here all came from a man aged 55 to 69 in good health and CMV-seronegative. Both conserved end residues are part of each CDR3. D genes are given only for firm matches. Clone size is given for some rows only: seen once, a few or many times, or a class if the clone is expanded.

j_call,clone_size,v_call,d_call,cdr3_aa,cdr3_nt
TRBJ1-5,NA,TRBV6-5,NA,CASRMTGGGNQPQHF,TGTGCCAGCAGAATGACCGGAGGTGGCAATCAGCCCCAGCATTTT
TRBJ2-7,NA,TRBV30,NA,CAGNRGRGYEQYF,TGTGCCGGGAATCGGGGCAGGGGCTACGAGCAGTACTTC
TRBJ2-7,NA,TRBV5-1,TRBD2,CASSLHSSGTYEQYF,TGCGCCAGCAGCTTGCATTCTAGCGGAACTTACGAGCAGTACTTC
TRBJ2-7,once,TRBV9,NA,CASSVNWPESDYEQYF,TGTGCCAGCAGCGTCAATTGGCCCGAAAGCGACTACGAGCAGTACTTC
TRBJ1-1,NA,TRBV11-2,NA,CASSSPEGPNTEAFF,TGTGCCAGCAGCTCCCCGGAGGGGCCGAACACTGAAGCTTTCTTT
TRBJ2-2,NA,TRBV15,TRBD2,CATSRDTAGDLSAGELFF,TGTGCCACCAGCAGAGATACAGCGGGAGATTTATCCGCCGGGGAGCTGTTTTTT
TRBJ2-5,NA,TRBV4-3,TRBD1,CASSQDGQVETQYF,TGCGCCAGCAGCCAGGACGGACAGGTAGAGACCCAGTACTTC
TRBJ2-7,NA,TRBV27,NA,CASSFSRPQTGGYEQYF,TGTGCCAGCAGTTTCTCGCGCCCCCAAACTGGAGGCTACGAGCAGTACTTC
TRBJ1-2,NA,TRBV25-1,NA,CASSEAGANYGYTF,TGTGCCAGCAGTGAAGCAGGGGCGAACTATGGCTACACCTTC
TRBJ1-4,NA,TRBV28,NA,CASSLGGATNEKLFF,TGTGCCAGCAGTTTAGGAGGTGCAACTAATGAAAAACTGTTTTTT
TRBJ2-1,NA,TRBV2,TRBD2,CASRASGRYNEQFF,TGTGCCAGCAGGGCTAGCGGGAGATACAATGAGCAGTTCTTC
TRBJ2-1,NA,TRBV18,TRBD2,CASSPGTSGNEQFF,TGTGCCAGCTCACCTGGGACTAGCGGCAATGAGCAGTTCTTC
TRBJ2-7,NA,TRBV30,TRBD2,CAWGLWSGLAAYEQYF,TGTGCCTGGGGGCTATGGTCGGGACTAGCGGCATACGAGCAGTACTTC
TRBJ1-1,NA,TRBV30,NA,CAWRINWNTEAFF,TGTGCCTGGAGAATCAATTGGAACACTGAAGCTTTCTTT
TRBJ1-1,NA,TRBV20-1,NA,CSAGEAFF,TGCAGTGCCGGGGAGGCTTTCTTT
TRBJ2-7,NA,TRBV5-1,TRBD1,CASTPGAGDSYEQYF,TGCGCCAGCACCCCCGGGGCCGGGGACAGTTACGAGCAGTACTTC
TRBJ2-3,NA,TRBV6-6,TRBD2,CASSGLALTDTQYF,TGTGCCAGCAGTGGACTAGCGCTCACAGATACGCAGTATTTT
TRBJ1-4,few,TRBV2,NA,CASSPGWGKGKGLFF,TGTGCCAGCAGCCCCGGGTGGGGTAAGGGGAAAGGACTGTTTTTT
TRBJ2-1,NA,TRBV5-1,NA,CASSLSPGENNEQFF,TGCGCCAGCAGCTTGAGCCCTGGGGAGAACAATGAGCAGTTCTTC
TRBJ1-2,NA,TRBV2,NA,CASSRPLDNYGYTF,TGTGCCAGCAGTCGCCCCCTAGATAACTATGGCTACACCTTC
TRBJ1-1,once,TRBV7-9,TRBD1,CASSLAGQEAFF,TGTGCCAGCAGCTTAGCGGGACAGGAAGCTTTCTTT
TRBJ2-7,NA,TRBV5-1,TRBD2,CASSFTLLTSGSSYEQYF,TGCGCCAGCAGCTTTACCTTACTGACTAGCGGGAGTTCCTACGAGCAGTACTTC
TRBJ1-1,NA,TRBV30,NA,CAWGQSNEAFF,TGTGCCTGGGGACAGTCCAATGAAGCTTTCTTT
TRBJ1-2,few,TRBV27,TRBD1,CASSGTGTGHYGYTF,TGTGCCAGCAGTGGTACCGGGACAGGGCACTATGGCTACACCTTC
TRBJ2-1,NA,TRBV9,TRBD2,CASSVVAGGNEQFF,TGTGCCAGCAGCGTAGTTGCGGGAGGGAATGAGCAGTTCTTC
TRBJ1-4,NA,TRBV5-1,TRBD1,CASSRTGINEKLFF,TGCGCCAGCAGCCGGACAGGTATTAATGAAAAACTGTTTTTT
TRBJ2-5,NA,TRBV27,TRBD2,CASSFQSRLAGGQETQYF,TGTGCCAGCAGTTTCCAATCAAGACTAGCGGGGGGCCAAGAGACCCAGTACTTC
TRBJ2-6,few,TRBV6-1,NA,CASSGQGISGANVLTF,TGTGCCAGCAGTGGTCAGGGAATCTCTGGGGCCAACGTCCTGACTTTC
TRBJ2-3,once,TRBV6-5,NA,CASRSTGTDTQYF,TGTGCCAGCAGATCCACGGGGACAGATACGCAGTATTTT
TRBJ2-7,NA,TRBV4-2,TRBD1,CASSQDSRTGEVEQYF,TGTGCCAGCAGCCAAGATTCGAGGACAGGGGAGGTCGAGCAGTACTTC
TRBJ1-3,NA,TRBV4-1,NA,CASSQPGQASGNTIYF,TGCGCCAGCAGCCAGCCGGGACAAGCCTCTGGAAACACCATATATTTT
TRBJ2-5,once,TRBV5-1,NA,CASSLDSETQYF,TGCGCCAGCAGCTTGGACTCGGAGACCCAGTACTTC
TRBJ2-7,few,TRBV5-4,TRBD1,CASSLRTGPYEQYF,TGTGCCAGCAGCTTGAGGACAGGCCCCTACGAGCAGTACTTC
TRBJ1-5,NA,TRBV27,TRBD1,CASSAKGQGNGRPQHF,TGTGCCAGCAGTGCTAAGGGACAGGGCAACGGTAGGCCCCAGCATTTT
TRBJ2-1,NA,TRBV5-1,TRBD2,CASSLVLAGGKNGHEQFF,TGCGCCAGCAGCTTGGTATTAGCGGGAGGTAAGAATGGTCATGAGCAGTTCTTC
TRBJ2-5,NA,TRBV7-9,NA,CASSLSGIQETQYF,TGTGCCAGCAGCTTATCAGGTATCCAAGAGACCCAGTACTTC
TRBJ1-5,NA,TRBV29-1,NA,CSVEDQGSNQPQHF,TGCAGCGTTGAAGATCAGGGTAGCAATCAGCCCCAGCATTTT
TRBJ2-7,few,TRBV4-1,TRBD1,CASSLLTGWPYEQYF,TGCGCCAGCAGCCTACTGACAGGGTGGCCCTACGAGCAGTACTTC
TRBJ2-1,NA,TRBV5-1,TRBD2,CASSLAGGSGGNDEQFF,TGCGCCAGCAGCTTGGCCGGTGGAAGCGGGGGGAACGATGAGCAGTTCTTC
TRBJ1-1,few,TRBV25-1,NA,CASSDGLAPQNTEAFF,TGTGCCAGCAGTGATGGACTGGCACCTCAGAACACTGAAGCTTTCTTT
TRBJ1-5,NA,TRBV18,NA,CASSPPGANDNQPQHF,TGTGCCAGCTCACCACCAGGGGCCAACGACAATCAGCCCCAGCATTTT
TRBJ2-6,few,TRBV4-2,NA,CASRLEGSGANVLTF,TGTGCCAGCAGGCTAGAGGGCTCTGGGGCCAACGTCCTGACTTTC
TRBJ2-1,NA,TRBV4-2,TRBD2,CASSQPHSGSAYNEQFF,TGTGCCAGCAGCCAACCCCATAGCGGGAGCGCGTACAATGAGCAGTTCTTC
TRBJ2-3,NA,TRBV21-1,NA,CASSKNAPTLNGRATDTQYF,TGTGCCAGCAGCAAAAACGCCCCGACCCTTAACGGGAGGGCCACCGATACGCAGTATTTT
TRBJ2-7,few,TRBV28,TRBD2,CASSLYVAGNSYEQYF,TGTGCCAGCAGTTTATATGTAGCGGGAAATAGCTACGAGCAGTACTTC
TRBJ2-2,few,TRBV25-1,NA,CASSAYRDLQIPGELFF,TGTGCCAGCAGTGCCTATAGGGACTTACAAATCCCCGGGGAGCTGTTTTTT
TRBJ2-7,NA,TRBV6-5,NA,CASSPGQATYEQYF,TGTGCCAGCAGTCCAGGGCAGGCCACCTACGAGCAGTACTTC
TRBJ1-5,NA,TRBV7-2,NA,CASSLGGAQGGSQPQHF,TGTGCCAGCAGCCTTGGTGGTGCGCAGGGTGGCAGTCAGCCCCAGCATTTT
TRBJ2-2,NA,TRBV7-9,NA,CASSLTGLGELFF,TGTGCCAGCAGCTTAACAGGTCTTGGGGAGCTGTTTTTT
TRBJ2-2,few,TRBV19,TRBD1,CASSIGAGGDAGELFF,TGTGCCAGTAGTATAGGGGCAGGGGGCGACGCCGGGGAGCTGTTTTTT
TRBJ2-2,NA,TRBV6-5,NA,CASSSTSGSNTGELFF,TGTGCCAGCAGTTCCACCTCGGGTTCGAACACCGGGGAGCTGTTTTTT
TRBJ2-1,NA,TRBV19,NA,CASSNSGYNEQFF,TGTGCCAGTAGTAATAGCGGTTACAATGAGCAGTTCTTC
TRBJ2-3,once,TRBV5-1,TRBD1,CASSLKGTGTDTQYF,TGCGCCAGCAGCTTGAAAGGGACAGGAACAGATACGCAGTATTTT
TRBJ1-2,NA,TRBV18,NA,CASSPPQGLDYGYTF,TGTGCCAGCTCACCACCTCAGGGTTTGGACTATGGCTACACCTTC
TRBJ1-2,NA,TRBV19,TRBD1,CASSFHRGDYGYTF,TGTGCCAGTAGTTTCCACAGGGGGGACTATGGCTACACCTTC
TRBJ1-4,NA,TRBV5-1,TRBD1,CASSLATGNEKLFF,TGCGCCAGCAGCTTAGCGACAGGGAATGAAAAACTGTTTTTT
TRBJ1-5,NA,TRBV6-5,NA,CASSYSKTGQPQHF,TGTGCCAGCAGTTACTCGAAAACGGGTCAGCCCCAGCATTTT
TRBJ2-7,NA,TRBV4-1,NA,CASSQESTDYYEQYF,TGCGCCAGCAGCCAAGAGTCTACCGATTACTACGAGCAGTACTTC
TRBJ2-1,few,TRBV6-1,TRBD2,CASSETSGRSGNEQFF,TGTGCCAGCAGTGAGACTAGCGGGAGATCTGGGAATGAGCAGTTCTTC